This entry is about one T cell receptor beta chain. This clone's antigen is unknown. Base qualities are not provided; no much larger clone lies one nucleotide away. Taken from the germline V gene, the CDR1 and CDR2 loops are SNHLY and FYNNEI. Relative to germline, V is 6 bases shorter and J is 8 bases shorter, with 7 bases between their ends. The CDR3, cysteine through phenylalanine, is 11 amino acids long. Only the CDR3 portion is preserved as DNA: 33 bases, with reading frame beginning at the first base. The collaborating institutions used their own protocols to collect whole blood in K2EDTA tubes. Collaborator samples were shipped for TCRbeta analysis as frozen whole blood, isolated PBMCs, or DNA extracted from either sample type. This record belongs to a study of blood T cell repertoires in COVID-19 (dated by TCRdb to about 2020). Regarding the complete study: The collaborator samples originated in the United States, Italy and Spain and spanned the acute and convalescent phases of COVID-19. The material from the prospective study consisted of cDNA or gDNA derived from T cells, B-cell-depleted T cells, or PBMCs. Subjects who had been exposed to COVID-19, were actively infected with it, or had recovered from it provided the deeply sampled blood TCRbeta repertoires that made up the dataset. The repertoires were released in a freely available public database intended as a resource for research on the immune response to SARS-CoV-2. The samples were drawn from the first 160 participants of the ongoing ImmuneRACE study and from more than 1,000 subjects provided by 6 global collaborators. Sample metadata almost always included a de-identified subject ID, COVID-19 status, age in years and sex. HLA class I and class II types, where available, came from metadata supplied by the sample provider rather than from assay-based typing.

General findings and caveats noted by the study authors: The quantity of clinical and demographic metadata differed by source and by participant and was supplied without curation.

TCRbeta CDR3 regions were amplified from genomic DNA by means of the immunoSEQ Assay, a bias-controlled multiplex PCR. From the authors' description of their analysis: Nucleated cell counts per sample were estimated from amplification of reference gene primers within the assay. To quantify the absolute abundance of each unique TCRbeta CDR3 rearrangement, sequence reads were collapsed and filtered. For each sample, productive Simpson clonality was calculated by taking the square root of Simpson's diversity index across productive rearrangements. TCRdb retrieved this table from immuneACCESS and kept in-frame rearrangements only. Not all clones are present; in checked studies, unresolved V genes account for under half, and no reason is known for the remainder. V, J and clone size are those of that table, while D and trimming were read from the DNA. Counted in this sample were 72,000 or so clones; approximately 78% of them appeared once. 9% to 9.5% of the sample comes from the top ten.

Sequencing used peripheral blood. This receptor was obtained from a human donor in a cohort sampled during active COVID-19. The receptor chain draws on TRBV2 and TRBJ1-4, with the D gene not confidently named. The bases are TGTGCCAGCAGGGAGAGGGAAAAACTGTTTTTT. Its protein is CASREREKLFF.